Below are 22 T cell receptor beta chains sequenced from a single sample in a study of cytomegalovirus exposure and HLA in healthy donors. PCR used 60 Vbeta primers and 13 Jbeta primers. Sequencing was performed with immunoSEQ multiplex PCR; in TCRdb, only in-frame clones are kept and a portion is missing. This table holds about 150,000 clones, 60% to 85% found once. The sample taken for sequencing was PBMCs. These receptors came from a woman between 40 and 50 years old in good health and CMV-seronegative.

The rearrangement joins TRBV2 to TRBJ2-2, with TRBD1 matching over 9 bases. This CDR3 spans 15 amino acids. The germline V gene encodes CDR1 SNHLY and CDR2 FYNNEI. Losses at the gene ends were 5 bases for V and 7 bases for J; bases not matched to a gene: 8. The CDR3 DNA reads TGTGCCAGCAGTCCCGAACAGGGGGCGAACGGGGAGCTGTTTTTT. This translates into CASSPEQGANGELFF.

This clone has a handful of counts. The V and J genes are TRBV28 and TRBJ1-2, with TRBD1 as a possible D gene (6 bases). The germline gives CDR1 MDHEN, CDR2 SYDVKM. Trimming left V 10 bases short and J 0 bases short, with 12 bases between. This CDR3 has 13 residues. The CDR3 DNA reads TGTGCCACCCCCGACAGGTCTAACTATGGCTACACCTTC. As protein: CATPDRSNYGYTF.

The V call is TRBV6-4, the J call TRBJ2-7; 7 positions match TRBD2. This CDR3 has 15 residues. The V gene end was trimmed by 6 bases and the J gene end by 2 bases; junction bases not matched to a gene: 10. Germline V gene sequence: CDR1 MRHNA, CDR2 SNTAGT. CDR3 loop: CASRGGASGPYEQYV. In nucleotides, the CDR3 is TGTGCCAGCAGGGGGGGTGCTAGCGGACCCTACGAGCAGTACGTC.

V and J are TRBV25-1 and TRBJ1-4; no definite D call. The V end lost 3 bases, the J end lost 3 bases, and 17 bases lay between the germline ends. Germline values: CDR1 MGHDK, CDR2 SYGVNS. The CDR3 runs 17 residues. The CDR3 sequence is CASSDSAGPWANEKLFF. The CDR3, as DNA: TGTGCCAGCAGTGATTCGGCAGGTCCCTGGGCTAATGAAAAACTGTTTTTT.

Only one count was recorded for this clone. The chain joins TRBV10-2 to TRBJ2-4; 7 nucleotides line up with TRBD2. CDR1 and CDR2 from the germline V gene are WSHSY and SAAADI. J lost 1 base, V lost 2 bases, and 2 bases had no gene match. This CDR3 has 15 amino acids. In DNA, the CDR3 is TGCGCCAGCAGTGAGGACGGGGGGGCCAAAAACATTCAGTACTTC. Translation gives CASSEDGGAKNIQYF.

This clone was picked up one time. The chain links TRBV30 to TRBJ2-3; D uncertain. This CDR3 contains 12 residues. Trimming pared 2 bases from V and 2 bases from J, leaving 5 bases between. The germline V gene has CDR1 GTSNPN and CDR2 SVGIG (reference sequence). This chain's CDR3 is CAWSPVTDTQYF. The DNA for the CDR3 is TGTGCCTGGAGTCCAGTCACAGATACGCAGTATTTT.

The sample holds one count of this clone. V and J are TRBV7-9 and TRBJ1-1, with D tentatively TRBD1 (6 bases). Germline CDR1 and CDR2: SEHNR and FQNEAQ (reference sequence). The V end was cut by 5 bases, the J end by 4 bases, with 14 bases between. The CDR3 extends over 14 amino acids. CDR3 nucleotide sequence: TGTGCCAGCAGCCCCCCCCGGGACATCACTGAAGCTTTCTTT. Translated, it gives CASSPPRDITEAFF.

V is TRBV29-1 and J is TRBJ2-7; 10 nucleotides line up with TRBD1. J was trimmed by 3 bases and V by 7 bases; bases with no gene match: 3. This CDR3 is built from 12 residues. CDR1 SQVTM and CDR2 ANQGSEA come from the germline V gene. CDR3: CSAGQGDYEQYF. The CDR3 DNA reads as TGCAGCGCAGGACAGGGGGACTACGAGCAGTACTTC.

Here the CDR3 DNA reads TGTGCCAGCAGTTTGTTTTTTATCGGGGAGCTGTTTTTT. Protein: CASSLFFIGELFF. The chain uses TRBV27 and TRBJ2-2, with D uncertain. Germline lookup yields CDR1 MNHEY and CDR2 SMNVEV (reference sequence). Trimming cost V 3 bases and J 7 bases, with 9 bases left between them. There are 13 residues in the CDR3.

J is TRBJ1-5 and V is TRBV6-5, with no clear D. The V gene's germline CDR1 is MNHEY and CDR2 SVGAGI. This CDR3 comprises 13 residues. Trimming removed 6 bases from V and 5 bases from J, with 11 bases in between. The CDR3 DNA reads TGTGCCAGCAGCCCCGGGTTCTATCAGCCCCAGCATTTT. The encoded protein is CASSPGFYQPQHF.

DNA of the CDR3: TGTGCCAGCAGTTACGCACAGGGTTTGCTTGATGAGCAGTTCTTC. It translates to CASSYAQGLLDEQFF. The chain has TRBV6-6 and TRBJ2-1; D is possibly TRBD1 (6 bases). Deletions cut 2 bases from V and 8 bases from J, with 16 bases between. The CDR3 covers 15 residues. From germline, CDR1 is MNHNY and CDR2 SVGAGI (reference sequence).

J is TRBJ1-6 and V is TRBV2, with TRBD1 as a possible D gene (6 bases). Per germline, CDR1 SNHLY and CDR2 FYNNEI. The CDR3 runs 16 residues. With 5 bases removed from V and 7 bases from J, the gap between germline ends came to 18 bases. The CDR3 coding sequence is TGTGCCAGCAGTCCTACTACAGGGACGGAGAATTCACCCCTCCACTTT. Translated, it gives CASSPTTGTENSPLHF.

The V gene is TRBV6-5, the J gene TRBJ2-2, with D possibly TRBD1 on 6 matching bases. With 6 bases removed from V and 2 bases from J, the gap between germline ends came to 10 bases. This CDR3 is built from 14 residues. The germline gives CDR1 MNHEY, CDR2 SVGAGI. The CDR3 region is CASRLGHNTGELFF. Written as DNA, the CDR3 is TGTGCCAGCAGACTGGGACACAACACCGGGGAGCTGTTTTTT.

This clone came up once. This chain links TRBV7-9 with TRBJ2-1; D may be TRBD2 (6 bases). Germline V gives CDR1 SEHNR, CDR2 FQNEAQ (reference sequence). With 5 bases removed from V and 6 bases from J, the gap between germline ends came to 23 bases. The CDR3 is made up of 17 amino acids. CDR3 sequence: CASSQALSSDRPNEQFF. CDR3 coding DNA: TGTGCCAGCAGCCAAGCTCTGTCTAGCGACCGCCCCAATGAGCAGTTCTTC.

The chain uses TRBV4-1 and TRBJ2-7, with TRBD2 matching 14 bases. The germline CDR1 and CDR2 sequences are MGHRA and YSYEKL. There are 15 residues in the CDR3. J lost 4 bases, V lost 4 bases, and 3 bases had no gene match. Here the CDR3 reads CASSLGTSGGYEQYF. As DNA, the CDR3 is TGCGCCAGCAGCCTCGGGACTAGCGGGGGTTACGAGCAGTACTTC.

The chain has TRBV7-9 and TRBJ1-2; no firm D call. This CDR3 is 14 amino acids long. CDR1 and CDR2 from the germline V gene are SEHNR and FQNEAQ (reference sequence). V was clipped by 7 bases and J by 6 bases, with 18 bases between them. The CDR3 bases are TGTGCCAGCACCGATAACGGGGTTGGCGATGGCTACACCTTC. Its translation is CASTDNGVGDGYTF.

In its sample, this clone was seen a few times. The genes are TRBV27 and TRBJ2-3; no clear D gene. Trimming took 7 bases from V and 8 from J, leaving 13 bases between them. Per germline, CDR1 MNHEY and CDR2 SMNVEV (reference sequence). This CDR3 has 12 amino acids. This CDR3 reads CASKALTGTQYF. The CDR3 bases are TGTGCCAGCAAGGCCCTGACTGGTACGCAGTATTTT.

The rearrangement links TRBV28 to TRBJ2-2; TRBD1 matches 7 bases. V dropped 4 bases and J dropped 0; count of bases not matched to a gene: 5. Germline V gene data show CDR1 as MDHEN and CDR2 as SYDVKM. The CDR3 totals 16 residues. CDR3 loop: CASSSGQFANTGELFF. CDR3 sequence (DNA): TGTGCCAGCAGTTCGGGACAGTTCGCGAACACCGGGGAGCTGTTTTTT.

This chain connects TRBV30 to TRBJ2-5, with 7 bases that match TRBD1. The better agreement between TRBJ2-7 and the DNA end casts doubt on the J call. Germline values: CDR1 GTSNPN, CDR2 SVGIG (reference sequence). CDR3 size: 11 residues. The CDR3 region has the DNA TGTGCCTGGGACAGGGCAGGCGAGCAGTACTTC. Translated, it gives CAWDRAGEQYF.

The genes are TRBV5-4 and TRBJ2-7; 10 bases match TRBD2. This CDR3 contains 16 residues. V shed 4 bases and J 3 bases; nucleotides not matched to a gene: 10. Germline V gene lookup returns CDR1 SGHNT and CDR2 YYREEE (reference sequence). CDR3 loop: CASSPGLAVSRYEQYF. The CDR3, as DNA: TGTGCCAGCAGCCCCGGACTAGCGGTATCCCGCTACGAGCAGTACTTC.

The chain couples TRBV5-1 to TRBJ1-3, with TRBD1 matching 8 bases. Trimming removed 4 bases from V and 1 base from J; junction bases left unmatched: 7. CDR3 length equals 16 residues. The germline CDR1 and CDR2 sequences are SGHRS and YFSETQ. The CDR3 reads CASSGAYRGSGNTIYF. The CDR3 DNA follows: TGCGCCAGCAGCGGAGCTTACAGGGGGTCTGGAAACACCATATATTTT.

This rearrangement joins TRBV5-1 to TRBJ2-2; D perhaps matches TRBD1 (6 bases). Deletions cut 2 bases from V and 3 bases from J, with 11 bases between. The germline V gene encodes CDR1 SGHRS and CDR2 YFSETQ. The CDR3 is 15 amino acids. Written as DNA, the CDR3 is TGCGCCAGCAGCTTCCGGGACACGCACACCGGGGAGCTGTTTTTT. Its translation is CASSFRDTHTGELFF.